The 2 T cell receptor beta chains given below trace back to one sample, sequenced in a study of cytomegalovirus exposure and HLA in healthy donors. PCR was performed using 60 Vbeta and 13 Jbeta primers. Data came from immunoSEQ multiplex PCR; TCRdb stores just in-frame clones and leaves some out. The top ten hold 2.7% of the sample, which has tens of thousands of clones, around four fifths seen once. Material for sequencing was PBMCs. The receptors shown here come from a man aged 25-45 years in good health and CMV-seronegative.

V gene TRBV30 combines with J gene TRBJ1-2, with 9 positions matching TRBD1. The trim removed 6 bases at V and 8 bases at J, leaving 7 bases unmatched. There are 12 residues in the CDR3. The germline gives CDR1 GTSNPN, CDR2 SVGIG (reference sequence). CDR3: CACLTGGSGYTF. The CDR3 coding sequence is TGTGCCTGCCTCACAGGGGGCTCGGGCTACACCTTC.

This clone turned up a few times. One end of the junction does not line up with germline, which may come from a read error. This sequence joins TRBV7-9 and TRBJ1-2, with 9 bases matching TRBD1. Germline V gene lookup returns CDR1 SEHNR and CDR2 FQNEAQ (reference sequence). The CDR3 has 17 amino acids. The DNA of the CDR3 is TGTTCCAGCAGCTTACTGGTAAATTCGGGACAGGGCCATGGCTACACCTTC. Translation: CSSSLLVNSGQGHGYTF.